This T cell receptor (beta chain) was obtained from a study of cytomegalovirus exposure and HLA in healthy donors. With regard to this clone: Relative to the germline gene, one junction end is altered; a read error may explain this.

60 Vbeta and 13 Jbeta primers were used in PCR. Generated by immunoSEQ multiplex PCR, the TCRdb table keeps only in-frame clones and is missing some. The sample lists some 120,000 clones, 65% to 90% occurring once. CDR1 and CDR2 from the germline V gene are LGHNA and YSLEER. The CDR3 extends over 18 amino acids. This clonotype was obtained from a male donor in good health and CMV-seropositive. The rearrangement uses TRBV4-3 and TRBJ2-6; D might be TRBD2 (6 bases). Specimen: PBMCs. CDR3 in DNA: TGCGCCAGCAGCCAAGGGGTTGGACGGGACTCTGGGGCCAACGGCCTGACTTTC. Its translation: CASSQGVGRDSGANGLTF.